The 2 T cell receptor beta chains listed next were all sequenced from one sample in a study of T cell responses to AZD1222 COVID-19 vaccine. TCRdb's table, derived via immunoSEQ multiplex PCR, lists solely in-frame clones and lacks some. The sample contains about 85,000 clones, about 87% of which appear only once. Sequencing was performed on peripheral blood, taken on day 0 of AZD1222 vaccination. The receptors come from an adult in good health.

The V and J genes are TRBV5-1 and TRBJ2-1, with D possibly TRBD2 on 6 matching bases. The CDR3 is 16 amino acids. Germline CDR1 SGHRS, CDR2 YFSETQ. V lost 4 bases to trimming and J lost 7 bases, with 21 bases between them. CDR3 amino acids: CASSPRSSRGWNEQFF. CDR3 coding DNA: TGCGCCAGCAGCCCCCGGTCGTCACGGGGGTGGAATGAGCAGTTCTTC.

The V call is TRBV13, the J call TRBJ1-1; D remains unclear. CDR1 is PRHDT, CDR2 FYEKMQ, per germline (reference sequence). The CDR3 spans 16 residues. Trimming shortened V by 7 bases and J by 1 base, and 19 bases separated the two germline ends. This CDR3 is CASIAESFIRNTEAFF. In DNA form, the CDR3 reads TGTGCCAGCATAGCAGAGTCTTTTATTAGGAACACTGAAGCTTTCTTT. Complete variable domain (other parts from reference TRBV13 and TRBJ1-1): AAGVIQSPRHLIKEKRETATLKCYPIPRHDTVYWYQQGPGQDPQFLISFYEKMQSDKGSIPDRFSAQQFSDYHSELNMSSLELGDSALYFCASIAESFIRNTEAFFGQGTRLTVV.